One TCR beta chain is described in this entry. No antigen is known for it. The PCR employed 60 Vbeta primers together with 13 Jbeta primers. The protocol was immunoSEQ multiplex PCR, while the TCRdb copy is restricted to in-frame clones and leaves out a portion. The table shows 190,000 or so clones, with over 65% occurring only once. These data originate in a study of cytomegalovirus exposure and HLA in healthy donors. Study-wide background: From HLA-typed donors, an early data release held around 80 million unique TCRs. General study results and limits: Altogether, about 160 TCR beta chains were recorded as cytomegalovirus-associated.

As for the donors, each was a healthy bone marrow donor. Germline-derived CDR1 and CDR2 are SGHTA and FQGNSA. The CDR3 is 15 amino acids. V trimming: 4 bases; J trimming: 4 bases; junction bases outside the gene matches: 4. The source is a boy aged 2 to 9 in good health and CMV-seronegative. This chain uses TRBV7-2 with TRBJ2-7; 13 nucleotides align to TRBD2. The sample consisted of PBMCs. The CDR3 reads CASSSSTSGGYEQYF. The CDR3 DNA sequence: TGTGCCAGCAGCTCTTCGACTAGCGGGGGGTACGAGCAGTACTTC.